Included here is one T cell receptor (beta chain) sequence, with context. Germline CDR1 LGHDT, CDR2 YNNKEL (reference sequence). This CDR3 comprises 14 residues. V gave up 1 base and J gave up 4 bases, with 8 bases separating them. The entry originates in a study of human T cells and chemical hapten exposure. Study background: Yields of TCR per sample differed, chiefly owing to small differences in pooled library volume.

The study's library attached unique molecular identifiers to single cDNA molecules. Authors' analysis steps: With a range of roughly 23,224 to 690,600, the median per sample was around 96,000 TCRs. Each CDR3 protein is one row after TCRdb ran MiXCR on the 5' RACE reads. TCRdb assigned the V and J calls; the authors' analysis was not used. In the table there are about 110,000 distinct CDR3 sequences, approximately 19% of which are singletons. Total RNA extraction was carried out from unfractionated whole blood. The chain employs TRBV3-1 and TRBJ1-5; possible D gene TRBD1, 5 bases. The receptor was derived from a human donor in good health. The CDR3 nucleotides read TGTGCCAGCAGCCAAGGGGGGGAAAATCAGCCCCAGCATTTT. This sequence encodes CASSQGGENQPQHF.